The source of this T cell receptor beta chain is a study of cytomegalovirus exposure and HLA in healthy donors. The study's findings and limits: A few V segments could not be told apart, such as TRBV6-2 and TRBV6-3, and were left out. TCR beta chains numbering 150 to 200 were designated cytomegalovirus-associated.

Vbeta (60) and Jbeta (13) primers were used in the PCR. The repertoire was sequenced with immunoSEQ multiplex PCR; TCRdb's copy has only in-frame clones and lacks some. The sample has about 240,000 clones, about 81% seen once; the top ten hold under 8%. Comments on this clone: The antigen remains unidentified.

Germline loops: CDR1 SGHDT, CDR2 YYEEEE. Trimming at V came to 1 base and at J to 4 bases, leaving 2 bases not matched to a gene. The CDR3 length is 16 residues. This clonotype originated in a woman aged 55-70 years in good health and CMV-seropositive. The chain joins TRBV5-6 to TRBJ2-2; the match to TRBD2 covers 12 bases. Sequencing was performed on PBMCs. The CDR3 here is CASSLPSGRATGELFF. CDR3 coding DNA: TGTGCCAGCAGCTTGCCTAGCGGGAGGGCCACCGGGGAGCTGTTTTTT. The variable domain in full, completed from reference TRBV5-6 and TRBJ2-2, reads DAGVTQSPTHLIKTRGQQVTLRCSPKSGHDTVSWYQQALGQGPQFIFQYYEEEERQRGNFPDRFSGHQFPNYSSELNVNALLLGDSALYLCASSLPSGRATGELFFGEGSRLTVL.